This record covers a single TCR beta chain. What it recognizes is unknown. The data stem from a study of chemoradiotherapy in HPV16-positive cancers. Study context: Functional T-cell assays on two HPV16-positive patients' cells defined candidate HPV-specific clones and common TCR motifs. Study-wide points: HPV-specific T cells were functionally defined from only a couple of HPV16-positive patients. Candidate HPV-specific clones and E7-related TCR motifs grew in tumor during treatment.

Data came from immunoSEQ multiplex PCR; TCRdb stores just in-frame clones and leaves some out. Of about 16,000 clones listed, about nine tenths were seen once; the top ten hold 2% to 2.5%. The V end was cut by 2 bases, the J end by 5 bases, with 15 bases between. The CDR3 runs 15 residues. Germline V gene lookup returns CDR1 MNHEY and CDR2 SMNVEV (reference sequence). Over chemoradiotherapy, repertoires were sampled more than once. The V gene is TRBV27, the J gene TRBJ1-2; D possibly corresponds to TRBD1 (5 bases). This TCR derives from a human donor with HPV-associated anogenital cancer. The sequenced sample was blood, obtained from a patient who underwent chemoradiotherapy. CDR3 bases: TGTGCCAGCAGTTTAGAATCAACAGGACGGTATGGCTACACCTTC. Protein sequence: CASSLESTGRYGYTF.